One and the same sample provided the 25 T cell receptor beta chains below, sequenced in a study of T cell changes during pregnancy in multiple sclerosis. The method was immunoSEQ multiplex PCR; TCRdb's version includes in-frame clones alone and lacks a portion of them. The sample carries around 100,000 clones, about 94% recorded once. The source was peripheral blood, collected before pregnancy. These receptors all stem from a female donor with multiple sclerosis, enrolled in a pregnancy study.

The rearrangement joins TRBV28 to TRBJ2-2; possible D gene TRBD2, 5 bases. The V end was cut by 7 bases, the J end by 0 bases, with 18 bases between. This CDR3 spans 17 amino acids. Germline-derived CDR1 and CDR2 are MDHEN and SYDVKM. For the CDR3, the DNA is TGTGCCAGCACCCCCACACTGGGAGACCCGAACACCGGGGAGCTGTTTTTT. Encoded protein: CASTPTLGDPNTGELFF.

This chain uses TRBV6-1 with TRBJ2-5, with 10 bases fitting TRBD2. CDR1 MNHNS and CDR2 SASEGT come from the germline V gene. Trimming removed 2 bases from V and 2 bases from J; junction bases left unmatched: 11. The CDR3 spans 18 residues. The CDR3 loop reads CASSELPSGRGEQETQYF. The CDR3 DNA follows: TGTGCCAGCAGTGAACTACCTAGCGGGAGAGGAGAGCAAGAGACCCAGTACTTC.

The V call is TRBV30, the J call TRBJ2-7, with TRBD2 as a possible D gene (5 bases). The CDR3 is 12 amino acids. Between the trimmed V and J ends, which lost 1 base and 4 bases, there was a span of 8 bases. Germline CDR1 reads GTSNPN; CDR2 reads SVGIG (reference sequence). CDR3 amino acids: CAWSASLYEQYF. DNA for the CDR3: TGTGCCTGGAGTGCTAGCCTTTACGAGCAGTACTTC.

The chain links TRBV29-1 to TRBJ2-5; no clear D gene. Per the germline V gene, CDR1 is SQVTM and CDR2 is ANQGSEA. The CDR3 runs 11 residues. V lost 4 bases, J lost 9 bases, and 12 bases lay in between. CDR3 loop: CSVAGSWAQYF. The DNA of the CDR3 is TGCAGCGTTGCCGGGTCTTGGGCCCAGTACTTC.

This clone was observed once. The chain joins TRBV7-9 to TRBJ2-5; possible D gene TRBD2, 5 bases. The CDR3 consists of 14 residues. V lost 1 base to trimming and J lost 0 bases, with 6 bases between them. Germline values: CDR1 SEHNR, CDR2 FQNEAQ (reference sequence). The CDR3 coding sequence is TGTGCCAGCAGCTTAGGGGAGTACCAAGAGACCCAGTACTTC. It specifies CASSLGEYQETQYF.

This rearrangement joins TRBV30 to TRBJ2-2, with 9 positions matching TRBD2. Germline values: CDR1 GTSNPN, CDR2 SVGIG (reference sequence). CDR3 length: 22 amino acids. The V segment lost 3 bases and the J segment 5 bases; nucleotides outside the gene matches: 28. CDR3 DNA sequence: TGTGCCTGGAGAGGGCTAGCGGGGACCCGAACACCGGGGCTCAAGGGAACCGGGGAGCTGTTTTTT. Amino acid sequence: CAWRGLAGTRTPGLKGTGELFF. Drawing the rest from reference TRBV30 and TRBJ2-2, the complete variable domain is SQTIHQWPATLVQPVGSPLSLECTVEGTSNPNLYWYRQAAGRGLQLLFYSVGIGQISSEVPQNLSASRPQDRQFILSSKKLLLSDSGFYLCAWRGLAGTRTPGLKGTGELFFGEGSRLTVL.

J is TRBJ1-1 and V is TRBV5-6; TRBD1 aligns across 9 bases. This CDR3 contains 17 residues. The V gene's germline CDR1 is SGHDT and CDR2 YYEEEE. Trimming cost V 4 bases and J 0 bases; bases outside gene matches: 10. CDR3 protein: CASSRPTGGGLNTEAFF. The CDR3 DNA reads as TGTGCCAGCAGCCGCCCGACAGGGGGGGGCCTGAACACTGAAGCTTTCTTT.

V is TRBV28 and J is TRBJ2-5, with 10 bases aligning to TRBD2. Germline CDR1 MDHEN, CDR2 SYDVKM. J lost 4 bases, V lost 0 bases, and 8 bases had no gene match. The CDR3 spans 17 residues. The DNA of the CDR3 is TGTGCCAGCAGTTTATGGGGAGGTAGCGGGAGGAGAGAGACCCAGTACTTC. This translates into CASSLWGGSGRRETQYF.

The V call is TRBV14, the J call TRBJ2-5, with 7 bases lining up with TRBD1. CDR3 length: 15 residues. Germline V lookup: CDR1 SGHDN, CDR2 FVKESK. V was pared by 3 bases and J by 8 bases, with 12 bases of the junction left unmatched. CDR3 in DNA: TGTGCCAGCAGCCACGTCCACAGGGGTTTGGTTACCCAGTACTTC. Translation gives CASSHVHRGLVTQYF.

This chain uses TRBV28 with TRBJ2-7; unclear D gene. Per the germline V gene, CDR1 is MDHEN and CDR2 is SYDVKM. This CDR3 spans 14 amino acids. V lost 1 base, J lost 2 bases, and 9 bases lay in between. This CDR3 reads CASSLSPGTYEQYF. The CDR3 DNA follows: TGTGCCAGCAGTTTATCCCCAGGTACCTACGAGCAGTACTTC.

This chain links TRBV9 with TRBJ2-1; 7 bases align to TRBD2. CDR1 and CDR2 from the germline V gene are SGDLS and YYNGEE. This CDR3 has 18 residues. The junction had 16 bases not matched to a gene; V was cut back by 0 bases and J by 7 bases. The CDR3 DNA is TGTGCCAGCAGCGTAGAGATCGGGAGGTCTATTTGGGGAAATGAGCAGTTCTTC. Translating gives CASSVEIGRSIWGNEQFF.

The chain has TRBV16 and TRBJ2-7; tentative D call: TRBD1 (6 bases). Trimming removed 4 bases from V and 4 bases from J, with 14 bases in between. Germline V gives CDR1 KGHSY, CDR2 FQNENV. This CDR3 is 14 amino acids long. This chain's CDR3 is CASSRSGTLYEQYF. The CDR3 DNA sequence: TGTGCCAGCAGCCGGTCCGGGACACTTTACGAGCAGTACTTC. The full variable domain, with the rest looked up from reference TRBV16 and TRBJ2-7, is GEEVAQTPKHLVRGEGQKAKLYCAPIKGHSYVFWYQQVLKNEFKFLISFQNENVFDETGMPKERFSAKCLPNSPCSLEIQATKLEDSAVYFCASSRSGTLYEQYFGPGTRLTVT.

The CDR3 protein is CASSQDLLAKPISYEQYF. In DNA, the CDR3 is TGTGCCAGCAGCCAAGATCTGTTGGCAAAACCCATATCCTACGAGCAGTACTTC. The chain uses TRBV14 and TRBJ2-7, with D unresolved. Trimming left V 0 bases short and J 1 base short, with 19 bases between. Per the germline V gene, CDR1 is SGHDN and CDR2 is FVKESK. This CDR3 has 18 residues.

The V call is TRBV30, the J call TRBJ2-1; 7 positions match TRBD1. The germline CDR1 and CDR2 sequences are GTSNPN and SVGIG (reference sequence). The CDR3 extends over 13 amino acids. The ends lost 4 bases at V and 4 bases at J; junction bases unmatched: 4. The CDR3 nucleotides are TGTGCCTGGAAGGGGGCCCTTTACAATGAGCAGTTCTTC. Protein sequence: CAWKGALYNEQFF.

This rearrangement joins TRBV21-1 to TRBJ2-6; TRBD2 is taken as the D call from the table, unchecked against the DNA. TRBV21-1 is a known pseudogene. The CDR3 loop spans 14 amino acids. CDR3 sequence reads: CATVGLLRIHVLTF. The CDR3 region has the DNA TGTGCCACCGTCGGCCTACTGAGGATTCACGTCCTGACTTTC.

The chain employs TRBV6-1 and TRBJ2-1; D perhaps matches TRBD2 (6 bases). CDR1 and CDR2 from the germline V gene are MNHNS and SASEGT. Trimming removed 4 bases from V and 4 bases from J, with 11 bases in between. The CDR3 has 14 residues. The CDR3 loop reads CASSARERYNEQFF. Here the CDR3 DNA reads TGTGCCAGCAGTGCCCGGGAGCGGTACAATGAGCAGTTCTTC.

This sequence joins TRBV11-2 and TRBJ2-1, with TRBD2 matching over 15 bases. J gave up 1 base and V 5 bases, and 6 bases lay outside the gene matches. Per the germline V gene, CDR1 is SGHAT and CDR2 is FQNNGV. CDR3 length: 18 amino acids. CDR3 bases: TGTGCCAGCAGCCTCACCGGGACTAGCGGGAGGTCCTACAATGAGCAGTTCTTC. It translates to CASSLTGTSGRSYNEQFF.

The chain carries TRBV6-5 and TRBJ2-7; D is perhaps TRBD1 (5 bases). V was trimmed by 5 bases and J by 3 bases, leaving 14 bases between them. CDR3 length: 14 residues. Germline V gene data show CDR1 as MNHEY and CDR2 as SVGAGI. The CDR3 spells CASSLTEAHYEQYF. CDR3 coding DNA: TGTGCCAGCAGTCTGACAGAGGCCCACTACGAGCAGTACTTC.

This chain uses TRBV7-3 with TRBJ2-2; no definite D call. V was trimmed by 2 bases and J by 6 bases, leaving 4 bases between them. CDR1 SGHTA and CDR2 FQGTGA come from the germline V gene. This CDR3 is built from 12 residues. CDR3 sequence (DNA): TGTGCCAGCAGCTTATCTCCCGGGGAGCTGTTTTTT. It specifies CASSLSPGELFF.

The gene calls are TRBV9 and TRBJ2-1; 8 bases agree with TRBD1. This CDR3 is 16 amino acids long. Germline V gene sequence: CDR1 SGDLS, CDR2 YYNGEE. V lost 0 bases and J lost 4; bases outside the gene matches: 6. CDR3 amino acids: CASSVGGTGGYNEQFF. As DNA, the CDR3 is TGTGCCAGCAGCGTAGGAGGGACAGGCGGGTACAATGAGCAGTTCTTC. Full variable domain (missing parts from reference TRBV9 and TRBJ2-1): DSGVTQTPKHLITATGQRVTLRCSPRSGDLSVYWYQQSLDQGLQFLIQYYNGEERAKGNILERFSAQQFPDLHSELNLSSLELGDSALYFCASSVGGTGGYNEQFFGPGTRLTVL.

The count of this clone is one. This chain connects TRBV5-1 to TRBJ2-7, with 8 bases fitting TRBD1. Per germline, CDR1 SGHRS and CDR2 YFSETQ. Trimming removed 0 bases from V and 3 bases from J; junction bases left unmatched: 8. The CDR3 sequence is 16 residues long. CDR3 coding DNA: TGCGCCAGCAGCTTGGGACAGGGGATGGAGAACTACGAGCAGTACTTC. It translates to CASSLGQGMENYEQYF.

The chain is built from TRBV7-9 and TRBJ2-2, with 9 bases identical to TRBD1. This CDR3 spans 15 amino acids. CDR1 is SEHNR and CDR2 is FQNEAQ in the germline V gene (reference sequence). V shed 6 bases and J 6 bases; nucleotides not matched to a gene: 8. The CDR3 loop reads CASRTTGGSAGELFF. The CDR3 DNA is TGTGCCAGCAGAACCACAGGGGGCTCCGCCGGGGAGCTGTTTTTT.

The chain uses TRBV7-8 and TRBJ2-1; TRBD1 might be the D (5 bases). The CDR3 sequence is 16 residues long. V was shortened by 5 bases and J by 3 bases, with 17 bases between the two germline ends. Germline CDR1 reads SGHVS; CDR2 reads FQNEAQ. Here the CDR3 DNA reads TGTGCCAGCAGCATATCCACCGTGGACATCTACAATGAGCAGTTCTTC. This encodes CASSISTVDIYNEQFF.

The chain links TRBV5-1 to TRBJ2-1, with TRBD2 identical over 11 bases. This CDR3 has 14 residues. J was trimmed by 6 bases and V by 8 bases; bases with no gene match: 7. Per the germline V gene, CDR1 is SGHRS and CDR2 is YFSETQ. The CDR3 region has the DNA TGCGCCAGTTTAGCGGGAGGGCCGGTCAATGAGCAGTTCTTC. Translated, it gives CASLAGGPVNEQFF.

The V call is TRBV5-1, the J call TRBJ2-1, with 7 bases fitting TRBD2. CDR1 is SGHRS and CDR2 is YFSETQ in the germline V gene. V shed 0 bases and J 2 bases; nucleotides not matched to a gene: 5. The CDR3 is 16 amino acids. Here the CDR3 DNA reads TGCGCCAGCAGCTTGGCCCCTAGCGGAGCCTACAATGAGCAGTTCTTC. It yields the protein CASSLAPSGAYNEQFF.